This is a list of T cell receptor beta chains from one sample in a study of T cell changes during pregnancy in multiple sclerosis. Sequenced by immunoSEQ multiplex PCR; TCRdb stores in-frame clones only, minus some. In the table there are about 36,000 clones, 80% to 95% of which are singletons. Sequenced sample: PBMCs (not recorded whether the cells were cultured). Every receptor here comes from a female donor with multiple sclerosis, enrolled in a pregnancy study. CDR3s include the opening cysteine and the closing phenylalanine or tryptophan. D genes are given only for firm matches. Size tells how often a clone was seen (once, few, many) or the class of an expanded clone, and some rows leave it out.

>.|13|.|TRBV5-4|TRBJ2-7
TGTGCCGTCCGAGAAGGGTCGCACTACGAGCAGTACTTC
CAVREGSHYEQYF
>.|10|.|TRBV2|TRBJ2-7
TGTGCCACTAAGAGTGGCGAGCAGTACTTC
CATKSGEQYF
>.|15|TRBD2|TRBV4-2|TRBJ2-1
TGTGCCAGCAGCCCCGGGACTAGCGGGAGCGATGAGCAGTTCTTC
CASSPGTSGSDEQFF
>.|17|.|TRBV4-3|TRBJ1-4
TGCGCCAGCAGCCAAGATTTTGAGGGGCCCGGACACGAAAAACTGTTTTTT
CASSQDFEGPGHEKLFF
>.|17|TRBD2|TRBV5-1|TRBJ2-2
TGCGCCAGCAGCCCGCGGACTAGCGGGAGGAAAACCGGGGAGCTGTTTTTT
CASSPRTSGRKTGELFF
>once|14|.|TRBV5-5|TRBJ1-1
TGTGCCAGCAGCTTTGGGCCGTCGAACACTGAAGCTTTCTTT
CASSFGPSNTEAFF
>once|13|.|TRBV19|TRBJ1-5
TGTGCCAGTAGCGAGGGGATCAATCAGCCCCAGCATTTT
CASSEGINQPQHF
>.|16|TRBD1|TRBV27|TRBJ2-7
TGTGCCAGCAGTCCATCGACAGGGGAGAGCTCCTACGAGCAGTACTTC
CASSPSTGESSYEQYF
>.|14|.|TRBV6-6|TRBJ2-6
TGTGCCAGCAAAACCCATTCTGGGGCCAACGTCCTGACTTTC
CASKTHSGANVLTF
>.|15|.|TRBV18|TRBJ2-7
TGTGCCAGCTCACCAGGACAGCTAATCTCCTACGAGCAGTACTTC
CASSPGQLISYEQYF
>.|14|.|TRBV30|TRBJ2-2
TGTGCCTGGAGAAGGGGAAGGAACACCGGGGAGCTGTTTTTT
CAWRRGRNTGELFF
>.|14|.|TRBV7-2|TRBJ1-2
TGTGCCAGCAGCGCTGACCGTCAATTAAATGGCTACACCTTC
CASSADRQLNGYTF
>.|16|.|TRBV28|TRBJ2-1
TGTGCCAGCAGCCCCGGGAGCTGGGGGTCCTACAATGAGCAGTTCTTC
CASSPGSWGSYNEQFF
>once|13|.|TRBV7-9|TRBJ1-2
TGTGCCAGCAGCTTCGGACAGCTTTATGGCTACACCTTC
CASSFGQLYGYTF
>.|14|TRBD2|TRBV2|TRBJ2-7
TGTGCCAGCGGCCTCCTAGCGGGAGGATACGAGCAGTACTTC
CASGLLAGGYEQYF
>.|19|TRBD2|TRBV2|TRBJ2-3
TGTGCCAGCAGTGGTTGGGGGTCCCGCGGGAGGGCGAGCACAGATACGCAGTATTTT
CASSGWGSRGRASTDTQYF